Only a few counts were recorded for the clone carrying this T cell receptor (beta chain). The target antigen is unknown. From germline, CDR1 is MNHEY and CDR2 SMNVEV (reference sequence). The V end lost 3 bases, the J end lost 6 bases, and 12 bases lay between the germline ends. The CDR3 runs 13 residues. These data belong to a study of identical twins. General study results and limits: Carriage of fewer insertions was seen in abundant cord blood beta clonotypes, whereas memory repertoires showed none.

TCRdb called the 5' RACE reads again in MiXCR, with one record for every CDR3 protein. The sample includes under 350,000 distinct CDR3 sequences, nearly 9.5% of them seen just once. The same sample was also used in a study of yellow fever vaccine responses in identical twins.

Sequencing was done on a sample of CD8+ T cells sorted from blood. This sequence originates from a young woman in good health. The chain carries TRBV27 and TRBJ2-7; D is perhaps TRBD1 (5 bases). The CDR3 DNA follows: TGTGCCAGCAGTTTCTCCACAGGAAGCGAGCAGTACTTC. Translating it yields CASSFSTGSEQYF.